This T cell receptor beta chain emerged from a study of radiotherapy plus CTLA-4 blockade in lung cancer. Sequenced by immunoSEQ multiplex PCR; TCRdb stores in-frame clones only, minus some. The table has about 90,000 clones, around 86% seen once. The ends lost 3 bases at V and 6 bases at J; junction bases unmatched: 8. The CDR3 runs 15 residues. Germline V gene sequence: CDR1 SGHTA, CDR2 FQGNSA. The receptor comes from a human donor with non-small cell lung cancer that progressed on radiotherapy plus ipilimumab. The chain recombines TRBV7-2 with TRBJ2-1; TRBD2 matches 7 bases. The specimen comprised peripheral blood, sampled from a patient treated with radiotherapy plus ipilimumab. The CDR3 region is CASSLVSGGGNEQFF. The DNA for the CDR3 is TGTGCCAGCAGCTTGGTCTCTGGCGGGGGCAATGAGCAGTTCTTC. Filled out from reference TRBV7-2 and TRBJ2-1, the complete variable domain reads GAGVSQSPSNKVTEKGKDVELRCDPISGHTALYWYRQSLGQGLEFLIYFQGNSAPDKSGLPSDRFSAERTGGSVSTLTIQRTQQEDSAVYLCASSLVSGGGNEQFFGPGTRLTVL.